The source of this T cell receptor (beta chain) is a study of regulatory T cells in long-lasting Graves disease (dated by TCRdb to about 2021). For context, the study as a whole: To count as having persistent Graves' disease, a patient had to have received antithyroid drug treatment for over 5 years with TSH receptor autoantibodies remaining persistently positive. A total of approximately 35 samples underwent TCR sequencing: some 13 from persistent and some 20 from newly diagnosed Graves' disease patients. Antithyroid drugs had been taken for 8.5 to 13 years on average by persistent Graves' disease patients in the clinical cohort. The study took place in China and was registered as a clinical trial. Peripheral blood TCR sequencing and RNA sequencing compared persistent Graves' disease patients with newly diagnosed Graves' disease patients. Overall study results and their limits: More public clonotypes were shared among persistent patients (roughly 2,700) than among newly diagnosed patients (roughly 960). Only peripheral blood was studied, because thyroid tissue, the primary lesion, was inaccessible. Sequencing and analysis were limited to the TCR beta chain. Preferential use of TRBV28, TRBJ1-2 and TRBJ2-5 was observed in persistent disease, whereas TRBV20-1 and TRBJ2-1 were favored in newly diagnosed disease. Compared with newly diagnosed patients, patients with persistent Graves' disease had lower TCR Shannon entropy and fewer highly expanded clones, which suggests clonal expansion. The authors acknowledged the small sample size as a limitation that may reduce accuracy.

This clonotype was seen at least ten times. The specificity of this receptor is unknown. Base quality data are lacking; no much larger clone is found one base away. The method was multiplex PCR. The data were produced on an Illumina HiSeq 4000. To build TCR beta libraries, CDR3 regions were amplified by Arm-PCR using iRepertoire HTBI primers. Before sequencing, the PCR products went through gel purification. Processing in the source paper ran as follows. Gene usage analysis of CDR3 amino acid clonotypes used the roughly 60 TRBV and some 15 TRBJ segments found across samples. Filtered high-quality paired reads were merged into contigs using COPE and FqMerger. BLAST was used to align contigs to the IMGT TRBV, TRBD and TRBJ reference genes, and CDR3 was defined following IMGT. Clonotypes above 0.1% frequency were classified as highly expanded clones. Repertoire diversity was measured by Shannon entropy, and V-J evenness by the Gini coefficient. A clonotype was considered public if more than one individual shared it. In-frame beta chains were kept once TCRdb had trimmed the public reads at Q25 with fastp and called clones with MiXCR. Entries are consolidated by CDR3 protein sequence, retaining the most common genes and DNA. TCRdb, not the original authors, processed these V and J calls. The sample data list approximately 400,000 distinct CDR3 sequences, and 23% of these were observed just once. Of the sample, about a quarter is held by the ten largest clones.

What this sample's time point label stands for: persistent/refractory GD, antithyroid drugs over 5 years with positive TRAb. For both TCR sequencing and RNA sequencing, RNA was extracted from PBMCs using TRIzol. Graves' disease was diagnosed according to American Thyroid Association guidelines. Patients for the study were recruited at an endocrinology department in Xi'an, China. Each patient gave around 9 milliliters of peripheral blood, collected in an EDTA anticoagulant tube. Ficoll Paque Plus density gradient separation was used to isolate PBMCs, and no further T cell sorting was done. RNA quality was checked with an Agilent 2100 Bioanalyzer and agarose gel, and concentration with a NanoDrop 2000. There are 11 amino acids in the CDR3, from cysteine to phenylalanine inclusive. Only the CDR3 DNA stays, 33 bases, in frame from base 1. A distance of 7 bases separates the germline ends of V and J, which lose 6 bases and 4 bases respectively. Per the germline V gene, MNHNS is the CDR1 and SASEGT is the CDR2.

This receptor was obtained from a female donor with Graves disease. Specimen: peripheral blood mononuclear cells (PBMCs), collected when the disease was refractory, from a patient treated with antithyroid drugs. Recombination linked TRBV6-1 to TRBJ2-7, with no confident D gene call. The CDR3 is CASRQNYEQYF. The nucleotide sequence is given as TGTGCCAGCAGGCAGAATTACGAGCAGTACTTC.